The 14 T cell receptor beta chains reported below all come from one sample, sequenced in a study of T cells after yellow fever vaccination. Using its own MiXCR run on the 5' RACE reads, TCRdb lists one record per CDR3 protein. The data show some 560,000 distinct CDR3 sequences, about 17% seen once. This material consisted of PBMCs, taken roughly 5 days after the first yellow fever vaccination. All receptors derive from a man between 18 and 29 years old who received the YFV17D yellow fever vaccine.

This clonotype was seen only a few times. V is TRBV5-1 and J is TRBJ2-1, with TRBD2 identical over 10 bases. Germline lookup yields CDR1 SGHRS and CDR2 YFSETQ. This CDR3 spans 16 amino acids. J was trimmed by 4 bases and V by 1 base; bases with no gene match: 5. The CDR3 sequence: CASSLLAGGVYNEQFF. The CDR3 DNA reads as TGCGCCAGCAGCTTGTTAGCGGGGGGCGTTTACAATGAGCAGTTCTTC.

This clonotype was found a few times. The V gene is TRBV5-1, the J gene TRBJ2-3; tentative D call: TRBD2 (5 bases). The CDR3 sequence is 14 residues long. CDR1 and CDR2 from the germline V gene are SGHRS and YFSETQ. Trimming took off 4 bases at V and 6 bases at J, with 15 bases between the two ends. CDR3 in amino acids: CASSRGAQPDTQYF. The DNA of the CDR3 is TGCGCCAGCAGCCGGGGAGCGCAACCGGATACGCAGTATTTT.

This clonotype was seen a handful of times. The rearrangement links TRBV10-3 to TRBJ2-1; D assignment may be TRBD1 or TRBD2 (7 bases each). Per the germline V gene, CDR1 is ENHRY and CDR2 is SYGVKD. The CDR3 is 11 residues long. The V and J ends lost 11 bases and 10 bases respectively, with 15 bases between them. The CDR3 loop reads CAGGGGGEQFF. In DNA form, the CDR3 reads TGTGCCGGGGGAGGGGGCGGCGAGCAGTTCTTC.

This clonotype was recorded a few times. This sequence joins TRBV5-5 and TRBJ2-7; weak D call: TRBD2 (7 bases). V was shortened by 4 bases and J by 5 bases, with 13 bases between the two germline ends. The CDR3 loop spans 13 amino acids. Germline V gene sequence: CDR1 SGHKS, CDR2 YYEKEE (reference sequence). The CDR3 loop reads CASSAGARDEQYF. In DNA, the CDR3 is TGTGCCAGCAGCGCGGGGGCAAGGGACGAGCAGTACTTC.

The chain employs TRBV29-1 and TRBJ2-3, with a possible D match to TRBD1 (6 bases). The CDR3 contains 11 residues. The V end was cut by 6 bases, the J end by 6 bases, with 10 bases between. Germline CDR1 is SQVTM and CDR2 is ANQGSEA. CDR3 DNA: TGCAGCGTGGCGCAGGGGGATACGCAGTATTTT. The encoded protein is CSVAQGDTQYF.

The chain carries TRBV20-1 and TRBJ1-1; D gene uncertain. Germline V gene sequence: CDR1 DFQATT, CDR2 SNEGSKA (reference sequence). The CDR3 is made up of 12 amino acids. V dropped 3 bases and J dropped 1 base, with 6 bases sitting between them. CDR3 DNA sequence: TGCAGTGCTAGTTACAGGAACACTGAAGCTTTCTTT. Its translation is CSASYRNTEAFF.

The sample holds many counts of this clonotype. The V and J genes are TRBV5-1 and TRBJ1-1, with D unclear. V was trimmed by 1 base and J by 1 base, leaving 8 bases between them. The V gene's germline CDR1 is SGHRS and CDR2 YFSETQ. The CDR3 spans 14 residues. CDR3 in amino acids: CASSLNGANTEAFF. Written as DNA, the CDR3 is TGCGCCAGCAGCTTGAACGGTGCGAACACTGAAGCTTTCTTT.

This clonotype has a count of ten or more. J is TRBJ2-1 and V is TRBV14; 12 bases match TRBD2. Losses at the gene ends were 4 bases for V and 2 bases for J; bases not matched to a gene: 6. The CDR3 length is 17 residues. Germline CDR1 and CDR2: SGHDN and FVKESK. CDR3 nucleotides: TGTGCCAGCAGCCTACGGACTAGCGGGGATACCTACAATGAGCAGTTCTTC. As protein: CASSLRTSGDTYNEQFF.

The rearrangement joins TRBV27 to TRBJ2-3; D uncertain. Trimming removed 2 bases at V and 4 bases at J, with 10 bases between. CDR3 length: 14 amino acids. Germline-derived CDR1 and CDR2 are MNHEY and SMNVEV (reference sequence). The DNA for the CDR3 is TGTGCCAGCAGTTTAGGGATTGGCGCAGATACGCAGTATTTT. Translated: CASSLGIGADTQYF.

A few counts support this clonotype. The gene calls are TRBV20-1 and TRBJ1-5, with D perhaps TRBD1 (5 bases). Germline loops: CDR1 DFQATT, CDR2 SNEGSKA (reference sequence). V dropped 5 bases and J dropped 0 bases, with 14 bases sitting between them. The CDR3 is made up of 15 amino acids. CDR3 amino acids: CSAGGVLASNQPQHF. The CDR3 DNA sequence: TGCAGTGCTGGGGGAGTTCTGGCTAGCAATCAGCCCCAGCATTTT.

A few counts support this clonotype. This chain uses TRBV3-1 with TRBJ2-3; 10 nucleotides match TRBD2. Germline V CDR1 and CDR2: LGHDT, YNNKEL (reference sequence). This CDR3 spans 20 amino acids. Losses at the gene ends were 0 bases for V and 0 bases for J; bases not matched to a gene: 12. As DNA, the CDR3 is TGTGCCAGCAGCCAAGATACTCGGCTAGCGGGGGAGACTAGCACAGATACGCAGTATTTT. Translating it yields CASSQDTRLAGETSTDTQYF.

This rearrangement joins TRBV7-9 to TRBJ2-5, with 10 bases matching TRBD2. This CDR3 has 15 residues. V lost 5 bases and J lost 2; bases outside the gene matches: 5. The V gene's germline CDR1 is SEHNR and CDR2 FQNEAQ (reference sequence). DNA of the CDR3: TGTGCCAGCAGCGCCATGGGACTAGCGCAAGAGACCCAGTACTTC. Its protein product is CASSAMGLAQETQYF.

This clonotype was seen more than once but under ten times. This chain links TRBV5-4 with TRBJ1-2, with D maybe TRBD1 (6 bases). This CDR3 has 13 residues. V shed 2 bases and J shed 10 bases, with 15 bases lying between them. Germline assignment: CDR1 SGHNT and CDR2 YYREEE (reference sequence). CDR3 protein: CASSFQTGKVYTF. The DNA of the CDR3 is TGTGCCAGCAGCTTTCAGACAGGCAAGGTCTACACCTTC.

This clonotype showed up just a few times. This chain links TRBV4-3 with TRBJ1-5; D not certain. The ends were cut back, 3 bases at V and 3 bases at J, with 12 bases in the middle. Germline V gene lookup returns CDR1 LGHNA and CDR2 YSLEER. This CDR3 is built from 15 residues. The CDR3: CASSQAAGYNQPQHF. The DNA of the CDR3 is TGCGCCAGCAGCCAGGCAGCCGGTTACAATCAGCCCCAGCATTTT.